There are a few counts of the clone carrying this TCR beta chain. The antigen is undetermined. TCRdb redid the calling of the 5' RACE reads with MiXCR, one entry per CDR3 protein. The profile shows 320,000 or so distinct CDR3 sequences, roughly 8.6% of them singletons. The V segment lost 7 bases and the J segment 2 bases; nucleotides outside the gene matches: 5. This CDR3 has 14 amino acids. The data stem from a study of T cells after yellow fever vaccination. General study points: Overall, a small share of clonotypes was seen in both CD4 and CD8 compartments.

The sequencing here drew on PBMCs, taken about 49 days after the first yellow fever vaccination. This chain connects TRBV12-3 or TRBV12-4 to TRBJ2-4; 7 bases line up with TRBD1. This receptor was identified in a man aged 18 to 29 who received the YFV17D yellow fever vaccine. The CDR3 DNA is TGTGCCAGCACCCCGGGACAGTCCAAAAACATTCAGTACTTC. Its protein is CASTPGQSKNIQYF.